The clone carrying this T cell receptor (beta chain) appeared a few times. Its antigen remains unidentified. 5'RACE primed from the constant segment yielded TCR alpha and TCR beta cDNA libraries bearing sample barcodes and UMIs. TCRdb processed the 5' RACE reads anew with MiXCR; each CDR3 protein has one entry. The table shows about 290,000 distinct CDR3 sequences, with 15% to 20% occurring only once. This sample was included in a study of T-cell memory formation after mild COVID-19. Study in general: The TCR clusters were mostly specific to one donor. Study-wide points: Detection of some responders pre-infection suggested pre-existing cross-reactive memory T cells participated.

Material: PBMCs or a T cell subset sorted from them (not recorded which). The receptor comes from a man between 18 and 35 years old who had mild COVID-19 (a few samples of this study predate the infection). Cell type and time point are not known.

The CDR3 is CASSLVQGYNEQFF. CDR3 bases: TGCGCCAGCAGCTTGGTCCAGGGGTACAATGAGCAGTTCTTC. The chain uses TRBV5-1 and TRBJ2-1, with TRBD1 as a possible D gene (6 bases). Germline V CDR1 and CDR2: SGHRS, YFSETQ. This CDR3 contains 14 residues. V was pared by 0 bases and J by 4 bases, with 8 bases between.